This T cell receptor (beta chain) was obtained from a study of shared clonotypes between healthy human individuals (dated by TCRdb to 2020 to 2022). A note on the overall study: A few men and a couple of women, aged 18 to 49 years, made up the cohort. Per donor, three plates each were used for CD4 naive and CD4 memory, two for CD8 naive, and one for CD8 memory. Different laboratories and diverse techniques were used to prepare libraries and sequence TCR repertoires, to increase sequencing depth and limit assay-specific biases. Between about 0.8 and 9 billion PBMCs per donor were obtained by leukapheresis. To estimate repertoire size and how much clonotypes are shared between individuals, the study performed deep sequencing of blood TCR repertoires from a handful of healthy adults.

Using the deep immunoSEQ assay, multiplex PCR amplified TCR CDR3 regions from genomic DNA. Extracted genomic DNA from each cell subset was distributed evenly across all wells of several immunoSEQ 96-well plates, and each plate was treated as a replicate. Each replicate PCR for sorted subsets received 150 to 250 ng genomic DNA, equal to tens of thousands of T cell genomes. Purified libraries were measured with a Qubit 3.0 fluorometer, size-checked on a Bioanalyzer 2100, and measured again with the KAPA Library Quantification kit. A separate single-read 150-cycle Illumina NextSeq 550 flow cell was used to sequence each immunoSEQ 96-well plate. In the source study's methods: Because only junctional sequences without quality scores were contained in the immunoSEQ output, filtering matching that applied to full-length reads could not be performed. Sequences were annotated with PyIR, a Python wrapper for IgBLAST v1.9, and V/J genes and CDR3 were assigned using IMGT germline references. Any read was removed if the V/J assignment was weak (E-value above 1e-6), the CDR3 was missing, or the read contained stop codons, out-of-frame junctions, or ambiguous translated residues. A V3J clonotype was defined by an identical inferred V gene, J gene, and CDR3 amino acid sequence. Percentage overlap between repertoires was calculated by dividing the number of shared unique clonotypes by the size of the smaller repertoire. Three approaches were used to assess repertoire richness: RTK rarefaction, the Chao1 estimator, and Recon v2.1 estimates of unobserved clonotypes. Generation probabilities for all TCRbeta clonotypes obtained by the gDNA method from a handful of donors were computed using OLGA. TCRdb carries this immuneACCESS record with in-frame sequences only. Its versions omit some clonotypes, under half of them owing to an unresolved V gene in the studies checked, with the rest unexplained. Clone size and the V and J calls come from that table; the DNA yielded D and trimming. Within this sample are 1.5 million to 2.5 million clones, with less than 95% of them counted one time only. The top ten clones comprise around 1.2% of the sample.

Here is what the overall study found, with its caveats: Sampling was limited to blood, and TCR repertoires in tissue likely differ from TCR repertoires in blood. Larger estimated clonotype richness was generally found for naive subsets than for memory subsets. About 4.5% of naive CD4, roughly 3.5% of naive CD8, about 2.4% of memory CD4, and over 0.35% of memory CD8 clonotypes were shared across several donors. Because the study included a small number of donors, the genetic and exposure-history diversity represented was limited. Pairwise subsampling indicated that sequencing depth was expected to affect the degree of clonotype sharing among donors. Clonotypes shared by all four sorted-subset donors showed higher generation probabilities than non-shared clonotypes. Even with the large sequencing depth, rarefaction of the sorted-subset datasets indicated that sequencing was incomplete.

For the CD8 naive samples, CD45RO-negative cells were positively selected for CCR7, yielding a CD45RA+CCR7+ population from which TemRA cells were excluded. Healthy HIV-negative adults with no recently reported acute infections or vaccinations were included as donors. Only Caucasian adults living in Nashville, Tennessee, USA were represented among the donors. Blood was collected by leukapheresis, and PBMCs were isolated by Ficoll-Histopaque density gradient centrifugation and then cryopreserved in liquid nitrogen vapor phase. Analytical flow cytometry was used to check the purity and quantity of each magnetically sorted T cell population. Genomic DNA was isolated from every sorted fraction and measured by UV absorbance on a Nanodrop 2000c. This clone has only one observation. Its antigen target is currently unknown. Per-nucleotide qualities are absent, and no much larger clonotype sits a single base away.

The germline ends are 17 bases apart after V is trimmed by 4 bases and J by 3 bases. Reading from cysteine to phenylalanine, the CDR3 counts 15 amino acids. Only CDR3 DNA remains: 45 bases, in frame from the first base. The germline V gene encodes CDR1 SGHNT and CDR2 YYREEE (reference sequence). Sequenced: naive CD8+ T cells sorted from blood. This specimen's cell subset or site label, interpreted: CD45RA+CCR7+. The chain is made from TRBV5-4 and TRBJ2-7, and the D gene may be TRBD2, 5 bases matching. This sequence was found in a man aged 18 to 30 in good health. The CDR3 region: CASSPSGLSSYEQYF. The sequence in DNA is TGTGCCAGCAGCCCGTCAGGACTCAGTAGCTACGAGCAGTACTTC.